Shown below are 24 T cell receptor beta chains from a single sample sequenced in a study of regulatory dendritic cells for organ transplantation. Repertoires were generated with immunoSEQ multiplex PCR, while TCRdb's copy carries only in-frame clones and drops some. The data hold around 11,000 clones, with 65% observed a single time. CFSE-labeled sorted T cells met regulatory or mature dendritic cells for around 5 days. Their antigens are not known. Sequencing was done on a sample of naive CD4+ T cells from blood cultured with dendritic cells. Subset meaning: CD45RA+ naive T cells. The source is a human donor in good health.

This clone has just a few counts. The CDR3 DNA is TGTGCCAGCAGGCCGGGACAGGGATTCTATGGCTACACCTTC. Protein: CASRPGQGFYGYTF. J is TRBJ1-2 and V is TRBV2; TRBD1 matches 9 bases. V shed 6 bases and J 4 bases; nucleotides not matched to a gene: 6. Germline CDR1 reads SNHLY; CDR2 reads FYNNEI. The CDR3 consists of 14 residues.

The chain combines TRBV6-1 with TRBJ1-6, with 7 bases that match TRBD1. The CDR3 has 13 amino acids. Germline V gene lookup returns CDR1 MNHNS and CDR2 SASEGT. Trimming at V came to 7 bases and at J to 7 bases, leaving 4 bases not matched to a gene. CDR3 protein: CASKTGQNSPLHF. The CDR3 nucleotides read TGTGCCAGCAAGACAGGGCAGAATTCACCCCTCCACTTT.

This clone showed up just a few times. The chain couples TRBV10-3 to TRBJ1-6; no firm D call. Germline CDR1 is ENHRY and CDR2 is SYGVKD. V lost 10 bases to trimming and J lost 10 bases, with 14 bases between them. The CDR3 extends over 12 amino acids. The CDR3 sequence is CATWAGSSPLHF. Here the CDR3 DNA reads TGTGCCACCTGGGCAGGCTCCTCACCCCTCCACTTT.

The chain links TRBV4-1 to TRBJ2-5; no clear D. CDR3 length: 12 residues. The germline V gene encodes CDR1 MGHRA and CDR2 YSYEKL. The V end lost 5 bases, the J end lost 4 bases, and 8 bases lay between the germline ends. CDR3 sequence: CASSFVGETQYF. The CDR3 bases are TGCGCCAGCAGCTTCGTCGGAGAGACCCAGTACTTC.

This clone has only one observation. V and J are TRBV5-4 and TRBJ2-5; possible D gene TRBD1, 7 bases. The CDR3 has 16 residues. Trimming removed 4 bases at V and 1 base at J, with 17 bases between. The germline gives CDR1 SGHNT, CDR2 YYREEE (reference sequence). CDR3 coding DNA: TGTGCCAGCAGCCTTCGACAGGGAGGTAGCCAAGAGACCCAGTACTTC. Translation: CASSLRQGGSQETQYF.

This rearrangement joins TRBV6-1 to TRBJ1-4; 9 bases agree with TRBD1. Trimming cost V 2 bases and J 8 bases; bases outside gene matches: 6. This CDR3 contains 15 residues. The germline V gene encodes CDR1 MNHNS and CDR2 SASEGT. The CDR3 sequence is CASSERGTGREKLFF. In nucleotides, the CDR3 is TGTGCCAGCAGTGAACGGGGGACAGGGCGAGAAAAACTGTTTTTT.

The chain joins TRBV7-9 to TRBJ1-2, with TRBD1 matching over 7 bases. Germline CDR1 and CDR2: SEHNR and FQNEAQ (reference sequence). J gave up 1 base and V 5 bases, and 4 bases lay outside the gene matches. CDR3 length: 14 residues. Written as DNA, the CDR3 is TGTGCCAGCAGCACGACAGGGATTAACTATGGCTACACCTTC. Its protein is CASSTTGINYGYTF.

The chain joins TRBV2 to TRBJ2-2, with 11 bases matching TRBD2. Losses at the gene ends were 2 bases for V and 5 bases for J; bases not matched to a gene: 4. CDR3 size: 16 residues. CDR1 and CDR2 from the germline V gene are SNHLY and FYNNEI. The CDR3: CASSELAGGATGELFF. CDR3 in DNA: TGTGCCAGCAGTGAACTAGCGGGGGGAGCGACCGGGGAGCTGTTTTTT.

The chain has TRBV5-4 and TRBJ2-7, with D perhaps TRBD2 (7 bases). CDR3 length: 16 residues. Germline assignment: CDR1 SGHNT and CDR2 YYREEE (reference sequence). V gave up 4 bases and J gave up 0 bases, with 17 bases separating them. The CDR3 is CASSPRRGPPSYEQYF. CDR3 nucleotide sequence: TGTGCCAGCAGCCCTCGGCGGGGGCCCCCCTCCTACGAGCAGTACTTC.

The rearrangement joins TRBV7-9 to TRBJ2-5, with a weak D call TRBD1 (5 bases). The germline V gene has CDR1 SEHNR and CDR2 FQNEAQ (reference sequence). CDR3 length: 16 residues. Trimming took 1 base from V and 1 from J, leaving 13 bases between them. The CDR3: CASSLDFGGAQETQYF. CDR3 bases: TGTGCCAGCAGCTTAGATTTCGGTGGGGCCCAAGAGACCCAGTACTTC.

The V call is TRBV10-3, the J call TRBJ2-5; unclear D gene. The germline V and J ends were trimmed by 0 bases and 3 bases, with 11 bases remaining between them. The CDR3 sequence is 15 residues long. Germline CDR1 is ENHRY and CDR2 is SYGVKD. The CDR3 here is CAISESTLREETQYF. The CDR3 nucleotides are TGTGCCATCAGTGAGTCTACGCTGCGTGAAGAGACCCAGTACTTC.

The chain has TRBV7-3 and TRBJ2-7; TRBD1 aligns across 8 bases. This CDR3 contains 14 residues. After removal of 5 bases from V and 6 bases from J, the junction contained 9 bases not matched to a gene. Germline lookup yields CDR1 SGHTA and CDR2 FQGTGA. The DNA for the CDR3 is TGTGCCAGCAGCCTTACACAACAGGGGGGCGAGCAGTACTTC. Translating it yields CASSLTQQGGEQYF. Full variable domain (remainder filled in from reference TRBV7-3 and TRBJ2-7): GAGVSQTPSNKVTEKGKYVELRCDPISGHTALYWYRQSLGQGPEFLIYFQGTGAADDSGLPNDRFFAVRPEGSVSTLKIQRTERGDSAVYLCASSLTQQGGEQYFGPGTRLTVT.

The genes are TRBV5-1 and TRBJ2-7, with 9 bases lining up with TRBD1. The V gene end was trimmed by 3 bases and the J gene end by 4 bases; junction bases not matched to a gene: 5. CDR1 is SGHRS and CDR2 is YFSETQ in the germline V gene. CDR3 length: 14 residues. The CDR3 nucleotides read TGCGCCAGCAGCTCCACAGGGGGCTTGTACGAGCAGTACTTC. It codes for CASSSTGGLYEQYF.

There are a few counts of this clone. V gene TRBV27 combines with J gene TRBJ1-6; a possible D gene is TRBD1 (5 bases). The CDR3 extends over 16 amino acids. Per the germline V gene, CDR1 is MNHEY and CDR2 is SMNVEV (reference sequence). Trimming took off 3 bases at V and 5 bases at J, with 14 bases between the two ends. The CDR3 sequence: CASSFAGPSNNSPLHF. In DNA, the CDR3 is TGTGCCAGCAGTTTTGCGGGACCCTCGAATAATTCACCCCTCCACTTT.

In nucleotides, the CDR3 is TGTGCCAGCACCACTAGCGGGGGGGCGGAGACCCAGTACTTC. As protein: CASTTSGGAETQYF. The V call is TRBV2, the J call TRBJ2-5, with TRBD2 identical over 13 bases. V dropped 7 bases and J dropped 5; count of bases not matched to a gene: 4. In germline, CDR1 is SNHLY, CDR2 FYNNEI. This CDR3 comprises 14 residues.

The chain employs TRBV4-3 and TRBJ1-1, with D possibly TRBD1 on 5 matching bases. The CDR3 covers 12 residues. From germline, CDR1 is LGHNA and CDR2 YSLEER. Trimming removed 4 bases from V and 6 bases from J, with 9 bases in between. CDR3 sequence reads: CASSRRGAEAFF. The CDR3 nucleotides are TGCGCCAGCAGCCGGAGGGGCGCTGAAGCTTTCTTT.

Only a few counts were recorded for this clone. V gene TRBV6-1 combines with J gene TRBJ1-1, with D perhaps TRBD1 (5 bases). Germline assignment: CDR1 MNHNS and CDR2 SASEGT. Between the trimmed V and J ends, which lost 6 bases and 0 bases, there was a span of 11 bases. The CDR3 runs to 14 residues. CDR3 loop: CASRVGQMNTEAFF. DNA for the CDR3: TGTGCCAGCAGGGTAGGACAAATGAACACTGAAGCTTTCTTT.

The chain recombines TRBV19 with TRBJ1-1; 8 bases align to TRBD1. CDR3 length equals 13 residues. Germline V lookup: CDR1 LNHDA, CDR2 SQIVND (reference sequence). Trimming took 9 bases from V and 1 from J; bases not matched to a gene: 4. This CDR3 reads CASSTGANTEAFF. The CDR3 DNA is TGTGCCAGCTCGACAGGGGCGAACACTGAAGCTTTCTTT.

This clone has just a few counts. The rearrangement uses TRBV7-9 and TRBJ1-4; D perhaps matches TRBD1 (5 bases). The germline V gene has CDR1 SEHNR and CDR2 FQNEAQ (reference sequence). CDR3 length equals 15 residues. V lost 4 bases and J 4 bases, leaving 13 bases between the germline ends. Here the CDR3 DNA reads TGTGCCAGCAGCTCCGCGGGGCGGATTAATGAAAAACTGTTTTTT. Protein product: CASSSAGRINEKLFF.

The V gene is TRBV6-1, the J gene TRBJ2-3; TRBD2 matches 9 bases. Germline V gene lookup returns CDR1 MNHNS and CDR2 SASEGT. V lost 10 bases and J lost 1; bases outside the gene matches: 9. The CDR3 is made up of 15 amino acids. CDR3 DNA: TGTGCCACCAGGGATAGCGGGGGCCGCACAGATACGCAGTATTTT. Amino acid sequence: CATRDSGGRTDTQYF.

J is TRBJ2-3 and V is TRBV11-3; D unclear. Trimming took 5 bases from V and 4 from J, leaving 10 bases between them. This CDR3 is built from 13 residues. Germline V gene lookup returns CDR1 SGHNT and CDR2 YENEEA. Written as DNA, the CDR3 is TGTGCCAGCAGCAAAGAGAGGCCAGATACGCAGTATTTT. Protein: CASSKERPDTQYF.

V usage is TRBV5-4 and J usage is TRBJ2-2; 7 nucleotides match TRBD1. CDR1 SGHNT and CDR2 YYREEE come from the germline V gene (reference sequence). This CDR3 region has 15 residues. V was clipped by 2 bases and J by 1 base; unmatched bases: 2. CDR3 in amino acids: CASSFDRVNTGELFF. The CDR3 DNA reads TGTGCCAGCAGCTTCGACAGGGTGAACACCGGGGAGCTGTTTTTT.

This clone was detected once. This rearrangement joins TRBV20-1 to TRBJ1-3, with D possibly TRBD1 on 6 matching bases. The CDR3 loop spans 11 amino acids. Germline CDR1 DFQATT, CDR2 SNEGSKA (reference sequence). Trimming removed 5 bases at V and 4 bases at J, with 6 bases between. The CDR3 here is CSAGQGNTIYF. The CDR3 nucleotides read TGCAGTGCTGGACAGGGAAACACCATATATTTT.

The chain couples TRBV7-2 to TRBJ2-4, with 10 bases that match TRBD2. The CDR3 sequence is 15 residues long. Germline V gene lookup returns CDR1 SGHTA and CDR2 FQGNSA. J lost 6 bases, V lost 3 bases, and 5 bases had no gene match. CDR3 protein: CASSFLAGAINIQYF. The CDR3 bases are TGTGCCAGCAGCTTCCTAGCGGGGGCGATAAACATTCAGTACTTC.